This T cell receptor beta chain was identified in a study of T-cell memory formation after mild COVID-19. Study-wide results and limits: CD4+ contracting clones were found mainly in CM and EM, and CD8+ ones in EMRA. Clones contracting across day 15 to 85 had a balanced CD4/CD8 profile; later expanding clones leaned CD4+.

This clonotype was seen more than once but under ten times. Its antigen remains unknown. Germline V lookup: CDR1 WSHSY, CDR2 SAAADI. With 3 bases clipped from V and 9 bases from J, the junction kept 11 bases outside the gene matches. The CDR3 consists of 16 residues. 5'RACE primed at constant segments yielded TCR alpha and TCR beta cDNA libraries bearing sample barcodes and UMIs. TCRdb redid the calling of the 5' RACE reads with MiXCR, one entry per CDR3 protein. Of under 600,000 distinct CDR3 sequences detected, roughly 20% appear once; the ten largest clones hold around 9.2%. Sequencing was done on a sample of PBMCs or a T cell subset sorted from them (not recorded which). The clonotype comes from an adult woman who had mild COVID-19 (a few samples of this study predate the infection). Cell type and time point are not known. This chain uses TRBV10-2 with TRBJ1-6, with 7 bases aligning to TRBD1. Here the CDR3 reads CASSDRPPGGGSPLHF. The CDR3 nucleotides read TGCGCCAGCAGTGATCGGCCTCCAGGGGGTGGTTCACCCCTCCACTTT.